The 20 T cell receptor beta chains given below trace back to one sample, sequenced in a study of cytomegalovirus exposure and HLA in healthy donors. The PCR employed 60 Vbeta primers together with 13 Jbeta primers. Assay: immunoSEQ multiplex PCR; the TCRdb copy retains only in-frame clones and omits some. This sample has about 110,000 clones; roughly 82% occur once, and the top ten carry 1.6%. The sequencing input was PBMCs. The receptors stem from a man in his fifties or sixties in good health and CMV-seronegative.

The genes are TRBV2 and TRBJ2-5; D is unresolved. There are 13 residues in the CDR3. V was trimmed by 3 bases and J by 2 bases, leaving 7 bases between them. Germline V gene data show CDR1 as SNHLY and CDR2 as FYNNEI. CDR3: CASSDNSQETQYF. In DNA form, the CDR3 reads TGTGCCAGCAGTGATAACAGTCAAGAGACCCAGTACTTC.

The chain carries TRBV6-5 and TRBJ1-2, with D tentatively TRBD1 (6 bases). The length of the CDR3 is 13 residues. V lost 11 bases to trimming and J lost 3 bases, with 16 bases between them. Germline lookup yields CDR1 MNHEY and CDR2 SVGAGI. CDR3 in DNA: TGTGCCTCGGGGGGGGCGCGTCACTATGGCTACACCTTC. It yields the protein CASGGARHYGYTF.

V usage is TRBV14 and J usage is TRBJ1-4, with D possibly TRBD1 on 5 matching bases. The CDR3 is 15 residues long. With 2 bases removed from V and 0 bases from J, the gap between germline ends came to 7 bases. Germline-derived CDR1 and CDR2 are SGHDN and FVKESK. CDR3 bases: TGTGCCAGCAGCCAACGGGGGGCAACTAATGAAAAACTGTTTTTT. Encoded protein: CASSQRGATNEKLFF. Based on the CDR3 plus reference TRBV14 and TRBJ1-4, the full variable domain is EAGVTQFPSHSVIEKGQTVTLRCDPISGHDNLYWYRRVMGKEIKFLLHFVKESKQDESGMPNNRFLAERTGGTYSTLKVQPAELEDSGVYFCASSQRGATNEKLFFGSGTQLSVL.

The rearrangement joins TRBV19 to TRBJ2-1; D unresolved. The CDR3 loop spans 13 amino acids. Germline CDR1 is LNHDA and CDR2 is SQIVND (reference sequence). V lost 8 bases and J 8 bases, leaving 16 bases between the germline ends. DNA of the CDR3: TGTGCCAGTCAGCAGACTCCCCGGGATGAGCAGTTCTTC. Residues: CASQQTPRDEQFF.

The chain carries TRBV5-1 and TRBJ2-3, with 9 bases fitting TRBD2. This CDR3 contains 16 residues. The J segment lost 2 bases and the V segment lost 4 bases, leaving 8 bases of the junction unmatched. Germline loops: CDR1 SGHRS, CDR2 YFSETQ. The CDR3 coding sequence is TGCGCCAGCAGCATGGGGACTAGCTCTGACACAGATACGCAGTATTTT. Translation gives CASSMGTSSDTDTQYF.

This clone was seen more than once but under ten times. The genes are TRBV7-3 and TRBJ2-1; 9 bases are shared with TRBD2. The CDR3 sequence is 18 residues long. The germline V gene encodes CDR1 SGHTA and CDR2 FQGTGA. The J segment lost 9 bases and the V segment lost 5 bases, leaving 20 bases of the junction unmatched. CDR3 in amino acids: CASSLRPGLAMGGSEQFF. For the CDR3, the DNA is TGTGCCAGCAGCCTACGCCCGGGACTAGCTATGGGAGGGAGTGAGCAGTTCTTC.

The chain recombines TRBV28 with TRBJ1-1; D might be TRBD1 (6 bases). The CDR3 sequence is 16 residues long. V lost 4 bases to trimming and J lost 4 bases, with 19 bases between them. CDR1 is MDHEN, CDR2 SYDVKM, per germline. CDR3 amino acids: CASSSGVGGASTEAFF. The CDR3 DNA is TGTGCCAGCAGTTCAGGGGTTGGGGGCGCGAGCACTGAAGCTTTCTTT.

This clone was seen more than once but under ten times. This CDR3 reads CASSSRGYEQYV. CDR3 bases: TGTGCCAGCAGCTCCAGAGGCTACGAGCAGTACGTC. The rearrangement uses TRBV11-2 and TRBJ2-7; D not certain. V was clipped by 4 bases and J by 3 bases, with 7 bases between them. CDR1 and CDR2 from the germline V gene are SGHAT and FQNNGV. The CDR3 is 12 amino acids.

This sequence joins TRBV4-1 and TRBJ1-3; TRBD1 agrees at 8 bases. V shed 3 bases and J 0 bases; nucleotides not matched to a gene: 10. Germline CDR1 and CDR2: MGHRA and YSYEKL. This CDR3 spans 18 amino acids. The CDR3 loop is CASSQPPGQANSGNTIYF. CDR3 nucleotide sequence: TGCGCCAGCAGCCAGCCCCCGGGACAGGCAAACTCTGGAAACACCATATATTTT.

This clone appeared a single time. The chain's CDR3 is CASSYEGRGNTEAFF. CDR3 DNA: TGCGCCAGCAGCTACGAGGGGAGGGGAAACACTGAAGCTTTCTTT. The chain uses TRBV5-1 and TRBJ1-1; D may be TRBD1 (5 bases). This CDR3 comprises 15 residues. Germline V CDR1 and CDR2: SGHRS, YFSETQ. V shed 3 bases and J shed 2 bases, with 14 bases lying between them.

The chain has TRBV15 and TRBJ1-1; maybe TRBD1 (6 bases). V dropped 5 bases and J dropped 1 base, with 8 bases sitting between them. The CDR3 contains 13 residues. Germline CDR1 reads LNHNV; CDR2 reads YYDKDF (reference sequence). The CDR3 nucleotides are TGTGCCACCAGCGGGACAAAGAACACTGAAGCTTTCTTT. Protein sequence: CATSGTKNTEAFF.

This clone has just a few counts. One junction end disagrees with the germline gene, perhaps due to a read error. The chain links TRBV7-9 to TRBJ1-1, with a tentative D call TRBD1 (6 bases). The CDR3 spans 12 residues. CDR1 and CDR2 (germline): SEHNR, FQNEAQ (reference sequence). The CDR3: CSSRGQNTEAFF. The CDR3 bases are TGTTCCAGCAGGGGCCAGAACACTGAAGCTTTCTTT.

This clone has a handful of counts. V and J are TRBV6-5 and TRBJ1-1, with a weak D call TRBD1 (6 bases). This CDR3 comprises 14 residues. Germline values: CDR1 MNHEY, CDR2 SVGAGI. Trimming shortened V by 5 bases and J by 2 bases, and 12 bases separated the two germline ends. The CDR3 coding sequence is TGTGCCAGCAGTGAGCTGGACAGTAACACTGAAGCTTTCTTT. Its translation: CASSELDSNTEAFF.

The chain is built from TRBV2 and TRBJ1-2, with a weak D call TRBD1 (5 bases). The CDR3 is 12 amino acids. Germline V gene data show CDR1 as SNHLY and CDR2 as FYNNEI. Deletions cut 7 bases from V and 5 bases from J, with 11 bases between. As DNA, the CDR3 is TGTGCCAGCACCGCGGAGGGGTATGGCTACACCTTC. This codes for CASTAEGYGYTF.

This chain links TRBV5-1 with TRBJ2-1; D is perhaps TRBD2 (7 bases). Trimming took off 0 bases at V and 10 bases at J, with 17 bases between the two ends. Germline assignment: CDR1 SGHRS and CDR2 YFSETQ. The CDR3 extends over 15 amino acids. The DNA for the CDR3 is TGCGCCAGCAGCTTGGAGGGGGGGGAGCAAGGGGAGCAGTTCTTC. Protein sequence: CASSLEGGEQGEQFF.

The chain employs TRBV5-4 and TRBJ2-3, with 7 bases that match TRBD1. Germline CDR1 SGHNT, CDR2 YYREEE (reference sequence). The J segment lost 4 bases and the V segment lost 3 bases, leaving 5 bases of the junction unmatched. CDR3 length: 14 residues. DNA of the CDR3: TGTGCCAGCAGCTCGAGGGACAGCCCAGATACGCAGTATTTT. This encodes CASSSRDSPDTQYF.

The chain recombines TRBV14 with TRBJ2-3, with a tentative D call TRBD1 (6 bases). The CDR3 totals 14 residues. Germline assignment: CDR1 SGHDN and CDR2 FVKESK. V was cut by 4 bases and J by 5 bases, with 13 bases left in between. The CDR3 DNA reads TGTGCCAGCAGCCCCAGTGTAGGGGGAGATACGCAGTATTTT. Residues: CASSPSVGGDTQYF.

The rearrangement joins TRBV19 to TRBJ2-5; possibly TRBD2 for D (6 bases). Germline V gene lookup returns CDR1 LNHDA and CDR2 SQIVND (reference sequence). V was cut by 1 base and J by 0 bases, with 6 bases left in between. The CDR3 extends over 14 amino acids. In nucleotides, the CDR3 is TGTGCCAGTAGTATAGGGAGGGACCAAGAGACCCAGTACTTC. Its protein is CASSIGRDQETQYF. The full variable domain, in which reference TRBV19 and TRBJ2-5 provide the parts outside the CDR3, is DGGITQSPKYLFRKEGQNVTLSCEQNLNHDAMYWYRQDPGQGLRLIYYSQIVNDFQKGDIAEGYSVSREKKESFPLTVTSAQKNPTAFYLCASSIGRDQETQYFGPGTRLLVL.

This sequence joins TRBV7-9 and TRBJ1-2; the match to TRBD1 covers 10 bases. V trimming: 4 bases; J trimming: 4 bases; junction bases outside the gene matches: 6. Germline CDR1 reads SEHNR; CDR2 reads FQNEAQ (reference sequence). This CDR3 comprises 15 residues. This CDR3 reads CASSSGTGESYGYTF. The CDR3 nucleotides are TGTGCCAGCAGCTCTGGGACAGGGGAAAGCTATGGCTACACCTTC.

CDR3 sequence reads: CASSGSSSYNEQFF. For the CDR3, the DNA is TGCGCCAGCAGCGGGAGCAGCTCCTACAATGAGCAGTTCTTC. This rearrangement joins TRBV5-1 to TRBJ2-1; weak D call: TRBD2 (5 bases). Germline V gene data show CDR1 as SGHRS and CDR2 as YFSETQ. V was clipped by 4 bases and J by 0 bases, with 8 bases between them. The CDR3 runs 14 residues.